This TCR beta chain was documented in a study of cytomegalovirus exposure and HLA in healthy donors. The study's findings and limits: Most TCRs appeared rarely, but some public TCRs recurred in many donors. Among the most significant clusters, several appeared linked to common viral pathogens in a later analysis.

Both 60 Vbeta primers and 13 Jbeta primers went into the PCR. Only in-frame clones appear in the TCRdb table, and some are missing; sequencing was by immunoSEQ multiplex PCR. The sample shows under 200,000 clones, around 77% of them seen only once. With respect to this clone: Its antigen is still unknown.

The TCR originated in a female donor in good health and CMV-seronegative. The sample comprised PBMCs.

The CDR3 DNA is TGTGCCAGCAAACCATCAACAGGAGCGAACACTGAAGCTTTCTTT. It specifies CASKPSTGANTEAFF. The chain has TRBV6-5 and TRBJ1-1; D might be TRBD1 (5 bases). V was trimmed by 7 bases and J by 1 base, leaving 16 bases between them. There are 15 residues in the CDR3. CDR1 is MNHEY, CDR2 SVGAGI, per germline.